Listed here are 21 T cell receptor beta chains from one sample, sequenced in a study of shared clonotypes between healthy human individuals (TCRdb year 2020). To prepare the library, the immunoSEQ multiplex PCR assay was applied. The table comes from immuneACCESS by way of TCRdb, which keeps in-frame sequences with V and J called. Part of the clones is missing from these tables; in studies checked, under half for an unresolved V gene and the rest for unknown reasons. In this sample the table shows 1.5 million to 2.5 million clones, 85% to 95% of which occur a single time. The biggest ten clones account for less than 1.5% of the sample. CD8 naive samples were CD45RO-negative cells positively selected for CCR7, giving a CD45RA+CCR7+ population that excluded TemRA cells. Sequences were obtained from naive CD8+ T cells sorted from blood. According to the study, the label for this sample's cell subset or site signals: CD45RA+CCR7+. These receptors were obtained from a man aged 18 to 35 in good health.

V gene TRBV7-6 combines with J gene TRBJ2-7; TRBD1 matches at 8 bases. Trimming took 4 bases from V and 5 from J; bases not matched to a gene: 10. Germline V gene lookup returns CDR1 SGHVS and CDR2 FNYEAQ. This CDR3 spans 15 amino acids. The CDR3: CASSSASGQVNEQYF. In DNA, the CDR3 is TGTGCCAGCAGCTCAGCTTCGGGACAGGTCAACGAGCAGTACTTC.

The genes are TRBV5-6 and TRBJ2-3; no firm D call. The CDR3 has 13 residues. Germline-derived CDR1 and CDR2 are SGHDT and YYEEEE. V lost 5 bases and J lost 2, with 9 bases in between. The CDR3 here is CASSLPITDTQYF. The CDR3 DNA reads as TGTGCCAGCAGTCTGCCCATCACAGATACGCAGTATTTT.

DNA for the CDR3: TGCGCCAGCAGCTTCGGACTAGCGGGGGGTAACACCGGGGAGCTGTTTTTT. Translated, it gives CASSFGLAGGNTGELFF. The chain uses TRBV5-1 and TRBJ2-2; 14 bases line up with TRBD2. CDR3 length: 17 amino acids. Germline V gene lookup returns CDR1 SGHRS and CDR2 YFSETQ. Trimming cost V 2 bases and J 2 bases; bases outside gene matches: 2.

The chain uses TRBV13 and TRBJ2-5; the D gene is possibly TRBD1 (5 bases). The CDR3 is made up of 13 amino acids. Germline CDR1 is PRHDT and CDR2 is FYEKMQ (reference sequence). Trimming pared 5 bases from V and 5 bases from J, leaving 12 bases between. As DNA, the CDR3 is TGTGCCAGCAGCCCCAGGGCGGTGGAGACCCAGTACTTC. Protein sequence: CASSPRAVETQYF.

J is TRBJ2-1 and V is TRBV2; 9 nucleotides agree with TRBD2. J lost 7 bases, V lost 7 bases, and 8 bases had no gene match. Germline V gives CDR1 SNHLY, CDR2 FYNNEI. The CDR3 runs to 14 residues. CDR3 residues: CASTGGTSRNEQFF. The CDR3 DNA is TGTGCCAGCACCGGGGGGACTAGCCGGAATGAGCAGTTCTTC.

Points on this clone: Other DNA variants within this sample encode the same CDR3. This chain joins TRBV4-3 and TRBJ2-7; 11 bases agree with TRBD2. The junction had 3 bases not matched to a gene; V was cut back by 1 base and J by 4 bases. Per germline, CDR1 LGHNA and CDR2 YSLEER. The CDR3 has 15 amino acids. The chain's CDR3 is CASSQGLAGSYEQYF. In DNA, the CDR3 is TGCGCCAGCAGCCAAGGACTAGCGGGATCGTACGAGCAGTACTTC.

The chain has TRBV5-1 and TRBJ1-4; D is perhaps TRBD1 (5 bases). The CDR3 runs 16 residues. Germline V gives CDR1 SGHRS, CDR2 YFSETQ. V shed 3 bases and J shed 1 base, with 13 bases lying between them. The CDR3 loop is CASSSKRQITNEKLFF. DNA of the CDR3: TGCGCCAGCAGCTCAAAGCGACAGATAACTAATGAAAAACTGTTTTTT.

The CDR3 loop reads CASNPRYISSYNEQFF. The CDR3 nucleotides read TGTGCCAGCAACCCTAGGTACATTAGCTCCTACAATGAGCAGTTCTTC. The J gene is TRBJ2-1, the V gene TRBV27; D is unclear. This CDR3 is built from 16 residues. Per germline, CDR1 MNHEY and CDR2 SMNVEV (reference sequence). Between the trimmed V and J ends, which lost 7 bases and 0 bases, there was a span of 16 bases.

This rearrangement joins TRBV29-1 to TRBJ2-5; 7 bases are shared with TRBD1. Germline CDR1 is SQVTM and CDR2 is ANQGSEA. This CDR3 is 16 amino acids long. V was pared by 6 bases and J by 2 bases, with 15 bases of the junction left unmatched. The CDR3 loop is CSVRGLEEPRQETQYF. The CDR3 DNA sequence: TGCAGCGTCAGGGGGTTAGAGGAACCACGGCAAGAGACCCAGTACTTC.

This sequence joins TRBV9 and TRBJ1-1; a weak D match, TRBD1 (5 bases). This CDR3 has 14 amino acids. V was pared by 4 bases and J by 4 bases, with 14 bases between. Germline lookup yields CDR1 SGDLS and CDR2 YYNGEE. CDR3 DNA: TGTGCCAGCAGCCCCGGCGGGGCAGCCACTGAAGCTTTCTTT. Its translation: CASSPGGAATEAFF.

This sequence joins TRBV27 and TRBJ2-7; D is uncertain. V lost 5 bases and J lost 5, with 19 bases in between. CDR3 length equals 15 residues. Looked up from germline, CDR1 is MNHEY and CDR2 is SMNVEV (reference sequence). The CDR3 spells CASSLTTVPLHEQYF. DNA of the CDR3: TGTGCCAGCAGTCTCACTACGGTGCCCCTACACGAGCAGTACTTC.

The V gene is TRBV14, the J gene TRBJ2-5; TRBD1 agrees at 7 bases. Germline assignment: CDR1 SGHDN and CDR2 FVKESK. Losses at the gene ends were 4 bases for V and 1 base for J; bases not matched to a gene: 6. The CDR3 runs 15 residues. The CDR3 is CASSPVTGTQETQYF. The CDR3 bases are TGTGCCAGCAGCCCCGTGACAGGGACCCAAGAGACCCAGTACTTC.

This CDR3 is CASRAGSRETQYF. The CDR3, as DNA: TGTGCCAGCCGGGCAGGGAGTCGGGAGACCCAGTACTTC. The chain couples TRBV7-2 to TRBJ2-5; D might be TRBD1 or TRBD2, each matching 5 bases. CDR3 length: 13 amino acids. The ends were cut back, 8 bases at V and 5 bases at J, with 15 bases in the middle. Germline assignment: CDR1 SGHTA and CDR2 FQGNSA.

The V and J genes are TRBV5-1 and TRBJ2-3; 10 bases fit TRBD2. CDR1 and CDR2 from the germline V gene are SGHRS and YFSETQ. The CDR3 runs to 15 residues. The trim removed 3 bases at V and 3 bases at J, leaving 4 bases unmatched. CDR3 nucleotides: TGCGCCAGCAGCTCTACTAGCGGGACAACAGATACGCAGTATTTT. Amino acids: CASSSTSGTTDTQYF.

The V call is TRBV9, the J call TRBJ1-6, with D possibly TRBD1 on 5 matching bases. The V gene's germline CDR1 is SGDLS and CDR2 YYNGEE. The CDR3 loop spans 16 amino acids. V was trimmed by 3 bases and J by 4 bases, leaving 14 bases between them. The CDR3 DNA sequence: TGTGCCAGCAGCGAGGGGCCGGGACGGTATAATTCACCCCTCCACTTT. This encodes CASSEGPGRYNSPLHF. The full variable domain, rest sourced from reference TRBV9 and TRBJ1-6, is DSGVTQTPKHLITATGQRVTLRCSPRSGDLSVYWYQQSLDQGLQFLIQYYNGEERAKGNILERFSAQQFPDLHSELNLSSLELGDSALYFCASSEGPGRYNSPLHFGNGTRLTVT.

The CDR3 DNA is TGTGCCAGCAGCGAGGGGCCAGGGACCACTGAAGCTTTCTTT. Its protein is CASSEGPGTTEAFF. V and J are TRBV25-1 and TRBJ1-1; D is perhaps TRBD1 (5 bases). V was trimmed by 6 bases and J by 4 bases, leaving 15 bases between them. The CDR3 consists of 14 residues. Germline V lookup: CDR1 MGHDK, CDR2 SYGVNS.

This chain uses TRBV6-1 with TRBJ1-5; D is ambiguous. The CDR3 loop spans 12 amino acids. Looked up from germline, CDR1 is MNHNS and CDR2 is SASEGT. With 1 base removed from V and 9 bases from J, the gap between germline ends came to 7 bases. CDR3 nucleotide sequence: TGTGCCAGCAGTGAAGGGATTCTGCCCCAGCATTTT. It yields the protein CASSEGILPQHF.

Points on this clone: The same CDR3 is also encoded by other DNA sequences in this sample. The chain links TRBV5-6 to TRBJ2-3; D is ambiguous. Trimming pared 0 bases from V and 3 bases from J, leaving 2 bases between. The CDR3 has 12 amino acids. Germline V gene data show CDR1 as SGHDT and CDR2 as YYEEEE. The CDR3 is CASSLDTDTQYF. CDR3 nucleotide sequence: TGTGCCAGCAGCTTGGATACAGATACGCAGTATTTT. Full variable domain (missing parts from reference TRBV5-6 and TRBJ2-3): DAGVTQSPTHLIKTRGQQVTLRCSPKSGHDTVSWYQQALGQGPQFIFQYYEEEERQRGNFPDRFSGHQFPNYSSELNVNALLLGDSALYLCASSLDTDTQYFGPGTRLTVL.

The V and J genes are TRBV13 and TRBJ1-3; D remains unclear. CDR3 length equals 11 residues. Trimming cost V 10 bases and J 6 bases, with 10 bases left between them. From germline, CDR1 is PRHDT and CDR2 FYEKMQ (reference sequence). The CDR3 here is CATSDVNTIYF. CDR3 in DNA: TGTGCCACCTCGGATGTAAACACCATATATTTT.

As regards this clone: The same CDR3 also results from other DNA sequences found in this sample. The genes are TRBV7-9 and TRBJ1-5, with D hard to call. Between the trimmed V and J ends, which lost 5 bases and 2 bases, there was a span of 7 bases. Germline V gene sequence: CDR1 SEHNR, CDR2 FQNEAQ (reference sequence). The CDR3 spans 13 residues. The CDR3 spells CASSPDGNQPQHF. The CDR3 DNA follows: TGTGCCAGCAGCCCGGACGGCAATCAGCCCCAGCATTTT.

The CDR3 DNA is TGTGCCAGCAGCTTAGTGGGCGGGGACGGCTACTACGAGCAGTACTTC. As protein: CASSLVGGDGYYEQYF. J is TRBJ2-7 and V is TRBV11-1; D might be TRBD2 (6 bases). The V gene lost 1 base and the J gene lost 3 bases, with 16 bases spanning the gap. The CDR3 is 16 residues long. CDR1 is SGHAT, CDR2 FQDESV, per germline (reference sequence).